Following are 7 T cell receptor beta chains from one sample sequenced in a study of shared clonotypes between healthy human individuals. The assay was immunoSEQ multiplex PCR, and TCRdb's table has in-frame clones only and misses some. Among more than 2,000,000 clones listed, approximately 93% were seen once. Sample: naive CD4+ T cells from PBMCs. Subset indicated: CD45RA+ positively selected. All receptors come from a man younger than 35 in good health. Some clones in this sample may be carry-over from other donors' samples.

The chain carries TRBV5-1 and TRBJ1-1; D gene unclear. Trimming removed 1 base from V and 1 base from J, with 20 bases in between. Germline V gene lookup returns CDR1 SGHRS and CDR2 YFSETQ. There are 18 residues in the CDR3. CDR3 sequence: CASSLRWAEQKKNTEAFF. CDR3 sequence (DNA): TGCGCCAGCAGCTTGAGGTGGGCAGAACAAAAAAAGAACACTGAAGCTTTCTTT.

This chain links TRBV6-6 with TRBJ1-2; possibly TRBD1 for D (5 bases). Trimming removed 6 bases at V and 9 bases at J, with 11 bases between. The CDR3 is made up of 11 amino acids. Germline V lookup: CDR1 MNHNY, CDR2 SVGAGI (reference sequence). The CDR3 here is CASSAGSSYTF. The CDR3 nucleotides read TGTGCCAGCAGCGCAGGGTCAAGCTACACCTTC.

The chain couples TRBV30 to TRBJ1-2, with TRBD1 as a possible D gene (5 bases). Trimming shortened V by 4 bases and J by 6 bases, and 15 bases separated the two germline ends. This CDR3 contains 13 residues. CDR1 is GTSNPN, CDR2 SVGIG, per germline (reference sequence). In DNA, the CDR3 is TGTGCCTGGATCTCGATAAGGGGTCATGGCTACACCTTC. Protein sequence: CAWISIRGHGYTF.

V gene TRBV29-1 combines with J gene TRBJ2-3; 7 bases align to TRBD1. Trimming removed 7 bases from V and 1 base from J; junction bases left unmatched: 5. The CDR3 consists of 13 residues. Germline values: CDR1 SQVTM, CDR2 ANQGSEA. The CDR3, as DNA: TGCAGCGGGGATACAGGGGGCACAGATACGCAGTATTTT. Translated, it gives CSGDTGGTDTQYF.

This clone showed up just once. CDR3 region: CASSSKGVYYGYTF. CDR3 coding DNA: TGTGCCAGCAGTTCAAAGGGGGTCTACTATGGCTACACCTTC. The gene calls are TRBV28 and TRBJ1-2; tentatively, D is TRBD1 (6 bases). This CDR3 region has 14 residues. CDR1 is MDHEN, CDR2 SYDVKM, per germline. Trimming pared 4 bases from V and 3 bases from J, leaving 12 bases between.

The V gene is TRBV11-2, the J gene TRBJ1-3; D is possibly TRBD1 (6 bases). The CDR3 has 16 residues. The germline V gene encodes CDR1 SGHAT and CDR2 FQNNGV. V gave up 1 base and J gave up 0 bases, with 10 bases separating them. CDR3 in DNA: TGTGCCAGCAGCTTAGCCGCCAGGGGCTCTGGAAACACCATATATTTT. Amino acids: CASSLAARGSGNTIYF.

In DNA form, the CDR3 reads TGCAGCTCCTACCTCTCTGGGGCCAACGTCCTGACTTTC. Residues: CSSYLSGANVLTF. The chain couples TRBV29-1 to TRBJ2-6; D is ambiguous. Germline V lookup: CDR1 SQVTM, CDR2 ANQGSEA. The CDR3 has 13 amino acids. V gave up 8 bases and J gave up 0 bases, with 8 bases separating them.